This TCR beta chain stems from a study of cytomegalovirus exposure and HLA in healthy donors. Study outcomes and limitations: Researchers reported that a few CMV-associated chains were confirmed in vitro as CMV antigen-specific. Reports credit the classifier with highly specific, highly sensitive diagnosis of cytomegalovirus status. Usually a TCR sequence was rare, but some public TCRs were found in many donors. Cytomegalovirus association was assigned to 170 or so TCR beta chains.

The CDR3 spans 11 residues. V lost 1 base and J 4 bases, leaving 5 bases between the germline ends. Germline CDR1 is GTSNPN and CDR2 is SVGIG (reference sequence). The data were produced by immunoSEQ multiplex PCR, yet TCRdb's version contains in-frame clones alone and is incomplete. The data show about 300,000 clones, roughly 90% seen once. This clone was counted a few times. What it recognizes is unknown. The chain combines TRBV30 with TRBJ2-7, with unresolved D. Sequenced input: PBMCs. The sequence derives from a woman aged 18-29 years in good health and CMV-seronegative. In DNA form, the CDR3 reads TGTGCCTGGAGTGAAGCTTACGAGCAGTACTTC. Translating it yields CAWSEAYEQYF.